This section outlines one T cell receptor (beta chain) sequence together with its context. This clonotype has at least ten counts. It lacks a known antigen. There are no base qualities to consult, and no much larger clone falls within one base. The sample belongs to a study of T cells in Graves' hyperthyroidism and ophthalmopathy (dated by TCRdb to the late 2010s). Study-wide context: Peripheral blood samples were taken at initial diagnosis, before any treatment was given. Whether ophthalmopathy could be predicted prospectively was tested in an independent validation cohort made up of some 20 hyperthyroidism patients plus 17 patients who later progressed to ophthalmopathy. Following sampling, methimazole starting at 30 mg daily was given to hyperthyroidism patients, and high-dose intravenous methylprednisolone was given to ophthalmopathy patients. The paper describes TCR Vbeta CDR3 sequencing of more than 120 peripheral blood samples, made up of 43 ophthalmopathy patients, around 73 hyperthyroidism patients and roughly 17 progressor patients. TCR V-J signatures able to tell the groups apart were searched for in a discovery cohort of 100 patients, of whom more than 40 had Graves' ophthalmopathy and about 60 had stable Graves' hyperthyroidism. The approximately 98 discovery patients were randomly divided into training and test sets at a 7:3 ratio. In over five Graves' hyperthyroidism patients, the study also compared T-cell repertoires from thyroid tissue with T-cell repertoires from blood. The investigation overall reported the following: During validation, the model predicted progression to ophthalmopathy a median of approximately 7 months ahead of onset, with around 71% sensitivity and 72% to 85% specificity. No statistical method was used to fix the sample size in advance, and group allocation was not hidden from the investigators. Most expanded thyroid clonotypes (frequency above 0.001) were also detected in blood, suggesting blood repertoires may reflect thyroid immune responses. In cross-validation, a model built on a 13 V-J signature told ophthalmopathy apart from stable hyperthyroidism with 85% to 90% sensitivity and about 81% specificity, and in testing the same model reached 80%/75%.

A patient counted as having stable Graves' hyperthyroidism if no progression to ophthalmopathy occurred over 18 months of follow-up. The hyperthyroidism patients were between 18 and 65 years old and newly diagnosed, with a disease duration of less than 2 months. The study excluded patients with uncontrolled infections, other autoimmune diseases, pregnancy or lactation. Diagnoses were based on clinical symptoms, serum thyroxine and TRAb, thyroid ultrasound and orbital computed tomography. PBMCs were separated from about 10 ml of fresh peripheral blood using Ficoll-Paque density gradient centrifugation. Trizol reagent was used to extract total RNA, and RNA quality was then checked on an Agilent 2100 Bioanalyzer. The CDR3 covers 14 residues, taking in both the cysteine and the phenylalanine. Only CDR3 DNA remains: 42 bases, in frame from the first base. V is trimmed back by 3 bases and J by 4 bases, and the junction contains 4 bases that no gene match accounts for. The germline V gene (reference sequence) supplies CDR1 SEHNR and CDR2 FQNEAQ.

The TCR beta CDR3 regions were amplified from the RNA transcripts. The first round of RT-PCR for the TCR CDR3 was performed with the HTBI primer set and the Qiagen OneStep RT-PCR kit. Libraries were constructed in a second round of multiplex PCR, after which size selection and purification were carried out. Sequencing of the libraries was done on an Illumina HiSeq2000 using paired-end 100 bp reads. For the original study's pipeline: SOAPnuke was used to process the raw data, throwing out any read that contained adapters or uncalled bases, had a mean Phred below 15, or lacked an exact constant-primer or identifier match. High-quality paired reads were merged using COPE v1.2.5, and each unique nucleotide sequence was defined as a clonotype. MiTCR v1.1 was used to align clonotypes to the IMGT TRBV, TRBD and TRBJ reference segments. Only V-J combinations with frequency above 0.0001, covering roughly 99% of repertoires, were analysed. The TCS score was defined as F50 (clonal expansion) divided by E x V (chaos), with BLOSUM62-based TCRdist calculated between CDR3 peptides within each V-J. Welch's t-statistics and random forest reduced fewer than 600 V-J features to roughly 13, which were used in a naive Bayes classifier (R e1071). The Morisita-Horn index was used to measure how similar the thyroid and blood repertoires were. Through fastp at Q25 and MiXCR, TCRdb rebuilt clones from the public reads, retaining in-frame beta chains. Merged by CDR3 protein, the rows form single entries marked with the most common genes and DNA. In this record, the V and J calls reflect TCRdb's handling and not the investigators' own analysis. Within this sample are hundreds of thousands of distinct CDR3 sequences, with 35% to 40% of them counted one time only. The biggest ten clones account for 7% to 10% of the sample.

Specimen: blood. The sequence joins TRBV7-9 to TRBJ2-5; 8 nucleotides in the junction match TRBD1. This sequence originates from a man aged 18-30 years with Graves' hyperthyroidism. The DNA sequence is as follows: TGTGCCAGCAGCTTTAACGGACAGGGAGAGACCCAGTACTTC. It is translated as CASSFNGQGETQYF.